This T cell receptor (beta chain) was found in a study of cytomegalovirus exposure and HLA in healthy donors. With regard to this clone: The target antigen is unknown.

The CDR3 is 16 amino acids. The germline CDR1 and CDR2 sequences are SEHNR and FQNEAQ (reference sequence). V lost 3 bases, J lost 5 bases, and 10 bases stayed unmatched. Amplification used 60 Vbeta primers and 13 Jbeta primers. The data were produced by immunoSEQ multiplex PCR, yet TCRdb's version contains in-frame clones alone and is incomplete. The sample shows around 190,000 clones, 70% to 85% of them seen only once. Donors had nominal health at sampling but likely had unrecorded immune exposures. The study, taken as a whole, reports: In most subjects, TCR beta sequences reportedly gave accurate predictions of HLA-A and HLA-B alleles. An analysis done earlier found most TCR beta V segments productive about 90% or about 30% of the time.

Sequencing was carried out using PBMCs. The sequence was collected from a man aged 35 to 55 in good health and CMV-seropositive. The chain couples TRBV7-9 to TRBJ2-1; 7 positions match TRBD2. CDR3 sequence reads: CASSFLGRGVDNEQFF. DNA for the CDR3: TGTGCCAGCAGCTTTCTTGGACGGGGGGTGGACAATGAGCAGTTCTTC.